This T cell receptor beta chain was captured in a study of blood T cell repertoires in COVID-19. Only in-frame clones appear in the TCRdb table, and some are missing; sequencing was by immunoSEQ multiplex PCR. Of a few hundred thousand clones in the sample, 86% were seen once. The germline CDR1 and CDR2 sequences are MNHEY and SMNVEV (reference sequence). V was pared by 1 base and J by 4 bases, with 13 bases between. This CDR3 contains 15 residues. J is TRBJ1-2 and V is TRBV27; D gene ambiguous. Sequencing was done on a sample of peripheral blood. The sequence was obtained from a woman between 45 and 60 years old with acute or convalescent COVID-19. CDR3 nucleotide sequence: TGTGCCAGCAGTTTATTGGCGGGCGGGGTCTATGGCTACACCTTC. The encoded protein is CASSLLAGGVYGYTF.